This T cell receptor beta chain comes out of a study of blood T cell repertoires in COVID-19. Study at large: Specimens from acute and convalescent COVID-19 originated in the United States, Italy and Spain.

CDR1 MGHDK and CDR2 SYGVNS come from the germline V gene. Trimming took 9 bases from V and 5 from J, leaving 13 bases between them. The CDR3 length is 12 residues. The data were produced by immunoSEQ multiplex PCR, yet TCRdb's version contains in-frame clones alone and is incomplete. The sample has about 13,000 clones; about 90% are singletons. This receptor was identified in a human donor with active COVID-19. The donor label of this sample is uncertain. Material: peripheral blood. The gene calls are TRBV25-1 and TRBJ1-2; D is undetermined. CDR3 residues: CASKEAGYGYTF. DNA of the CDR3: TGTGCCAGTAAAGAAGCAGGTTATGGCTACACCTTC.